This T cell receptor beta chain was recorded in a study of T cell responses to AZD1222 COVID-19 vaccine. General observations from the study: The sample set comprised mostly white British donors with more females, and clonal diversity was possibly underestimated.

This CDR3 contains 14 residues. Per the germline V gene, CDR1 is SGHNT and CDR2 is YYREEE (reference sequence). With V trimmed by 1 base and J by 3 bases, 0 bases remained unmatched. Clones were read by immunoSEQ multiplex PCR, and TCRdb kept only the in-frame ones, dropping some. The sample has about 140,000 clones, around nine tenths seen once; the top ten hold roughly 3.1%. Regarding this clone: No antigen is known for it.

The source material was peripheral blood, sampled on day 0 of AZD1222 vaccination. The receptor was isolated from an adult in good health. The gene calls are TRBV5-4 and TRBJ2-1, with 8 bases fitting TRBD1. This CDR3 is CASSLTGGYNEQFF. The CDR3 coding sequence is TGTGCCAGCAGCTTGACAGGGGGCTACAATGAGCAGTTCTTC.